The TCR beta chain described here comes from a study of identical twins. Details on this clonotype: The antigen is not known.

One entry per CDR3 protein results from TCRdb running MiXCR on the 5' RACE reads. The sample lists about 700,000 distinct CDR3 sequences, over 8.5% occurring once. Findings and caveats of the study: Carriage of fewer insertions was seen in abundant cord blood beta clonotypes, whereas memory repertoires showed none. Out-of-frame alpha sequences shared by twins were enriched for low generation probability. In beta out-of-frame sequences, the excess sharing between twins was weaker.

Germline CDR1 reads MDHEN; CDR2 reads SYDVKM. Trimming pared 6 bases from V and 9 bases from J, leaving 23 bases between. This CDR3 has 15 amino acids. This sample was also put to use in a study of yellow fever vaccine responses in identical twins.

Source material: PBMCs. The TCR originated in a woman aged 18 to 35 in good health. This rearrangement joins TRBV28 to TRBJ2-5; TRBD2 might be the D (5 bases). CDR3 sequence reads: CASSPLRLGSEAQYF. CDR3 bases: TGTGCCAGCAGCCCTCTCCGACTGGGGTCGGAGGCCCAGTACTTC.